This TCR beta chain was obtained from a study of T cell repertoires in cytomegalovirus infection. Study in general: CMV infection together with matching HLA type was indicated by public TCR beta signatures.

A single record per CDR3 protein comes from TCRdb applying MiXCR to the reads. The sample consists of roughly 730,000 distinct CDR3 sequences, roughly a third of them appearing once. About this clonotype itself: Its antigen is undetermined.

Sequenced here: cultured PBMCs, sampled from culture after CMV antigen stimulation. The sequence derives from a human donor in good health (CMV status not recorded). Some clones in this sample may be carry-over from other donors' samples.

The CDR3 DNA reads as TGTGCCAGCAGCGACCAAGTGGGAGATACCGGGGAGCTGTTTTTT. Translating gives CASSDQVGDTGELFF. The chain links TRBV2 to TRBJ2-2, with D perhaps TRBD2 (5 bases). The CDR3 has 15 amino acids. The germline V gene encodes CDR1 SNHLY and CDR2 FYNNEI. Trimming stripped 6 bases from V and 5 bases from J, with 16 bases between.